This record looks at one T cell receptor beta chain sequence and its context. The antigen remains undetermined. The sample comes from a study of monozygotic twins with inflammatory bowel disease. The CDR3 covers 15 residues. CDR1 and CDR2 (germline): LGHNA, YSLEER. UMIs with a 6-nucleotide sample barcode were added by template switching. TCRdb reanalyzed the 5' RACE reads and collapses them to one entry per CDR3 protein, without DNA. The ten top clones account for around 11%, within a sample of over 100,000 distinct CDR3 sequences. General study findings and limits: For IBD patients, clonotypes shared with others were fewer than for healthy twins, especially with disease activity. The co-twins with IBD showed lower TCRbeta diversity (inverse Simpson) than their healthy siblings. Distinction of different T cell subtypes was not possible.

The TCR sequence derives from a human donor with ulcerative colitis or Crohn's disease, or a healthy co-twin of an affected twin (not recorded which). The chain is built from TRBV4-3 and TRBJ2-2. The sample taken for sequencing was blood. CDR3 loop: CASSQVVQGDGELFF.